The clone carrying this T cell receptor beta chain was seen repeatedly, ten times or more. Its target is not known. The data originate from a study of response to subunit inactivated influenza vaccine. Points from the study as a whole: Each seasonal influenza vaccination, the authors suggested, recruits few new T cells.

TCRdb reprocessed the RT-PCR reads with MiXCR, giving one entry per CDR3 protein. Seen here are just over 300,000 distinct CDR3 sequences, approximately 23% observed once, and the top ten hold about 9.3%. CDR3 size: 12 residues. Germline-derived CDR1 and CDR2 are MDHEN and SYDVKM. The ends were cut back, 3 bases at V and 4 bases at J, with 6 bases in the middle. This material consisted of PBMCs from blood, taken 21 months after vaccination. The V gene is TRBV28, the J gene TRBJ1-1; D is undetermined. The clonotype comes from a man between 50 and 75 years old who received an inactivated influenza vaccine. The CDR3 sequence is CASSFTVTEAFF. Written as DNA, the CDR3 is TGTGCCAGCAGTTTTACGGTCACTGAAGCTTTCTTT.